The 21 T cell receptor beta chains reported below all come from one sample, sequenced in a study of blood T cell repertoires in COVID-19. TCRdb keeps only in-frame clones here, not all; method: immunoSEQ multiplex PCR. The repertoire has hundreds of thousands of clones, around 87% of them found once; the top ten carry less than 2.5%. Sequencing was carried out using PBMCs or T cells enriched from blood (not recorded which). These receptors were obtained from a middle-aged man in a cohort exposed to, infected with or recovered from COVID-19 (not recorded which).

CDR3 sequence reads: CASRPTGPKAFF. The CDR3 region has the DNA TGTGCCAGCAGACCCACAGGGCCGAAAGCTTTCTTT. The rearrangement uses TRBV28 and TRBJ1-1, with D perhaps TRBD1 (6 bases). Deletions cut 6 bases from V and 9 bases from J, with 14 bases between. Looked up from germline, CDR1 is MDHEN and CDR2 is SYDVKM. The CDR3 sequence is 12 residues long.

This chain connects TRBV19 to TRBJ1-5, with 8 bases lining up with TRBD1. The CDR3 is 16 amino acids. Germline CDR1 reads LNHDA; CDR2 reads SQIVND (reference sequence). Trimming at V came to 5 bases and at J to 6 bases, leaving 12 bases not matched to a gene. The CDR3 sequence is CASSPRTPGGGQPQHF. Written as DNA, the CDR3 is TGTGCCAGTAGTCCACGGACCCCAGGGGGCGGTCAGCCCCAGCATTTT.

The rearrangement joins TRBV11-3 to TRBJ2-1; 7 nucleotides agree with TRBD2. The V segment lost 5 bases and the J segment 8 bases; nucleotides outside the gene matches: 9. The CDR3 extends over 14 amino acids. Germline loops: CDR1 SGHNT, CDR2 YENEEA. The CDR3 region is CASSVGGRADEQFF. The CDR3 DNA reads as TGTGCCAGCAGCGTCGGCGGGAGAGCGGATGAGCAGTTCTTC.

The chain employs TRBV6-5 and TRBJ2-3; possibly TRBD2 for D (6 bases). This CDR3 has 12 amino acids. V was trimmed by 8 bases and J by 2 bases, leaving 8 bases between them. The V gene's germline CDR1 is MNHEY and CDR2 SVGAGI. CDR3: CASGDFTDTQYF. The DNA for the CDR3 is TGTGCCAGCGGGGACTTCACAGATACGCAGTATTTT.

This clone was recorded a few times. V gene TRBV12-3 or TRBV12-4 combines with J gene TRBJ1-2; no clear D gene. This CDR3 is built from 12 residues. With 5 bases removed from V and 4 bases from J, the gap between germline ends came to 8 bases. This CDR3 reads CASSATGYGYTF. The DNA of the CDR3 is TGTGCCAGCAGTGCCACGGGCTATGGCTACACCTTC.

This clone was counted a few times. The rearrangement links TRBV7-6 to TRBJ2-7, with D perhaps matching TRBD1 (6 bases). The CDR3 runs 15 residues. Germline CDR1 reads SGHVS; CDR2 reads FNYEAQ. The germline V and J ends were trimmed by 5 bases and 2 bases, with 16 bases remaining between them. The CDR3 loop is CASSRTGTTTYEQYF. CDR3 DNA sequence: TGTGCCAGCAGCCGTACCGGGACAACCACCTACGAGCAGTACTTC.

The V and J genes are TRBV7-9 and TRBJ2-1, with 8 bases lining up with TRBD1. The germline gives CDR1 SEHNR, CDR2 FQNEAQ (reference sequence). The CDR3 extends over 17 amino acids. The trim removed 4 bases at V and 4 bases at J, leaving 12 bases unmatched. In DNA form, the CDR3 reads TGTGCCAGCAGCTCCAATGACAGGGGTCGGGGTTACAATGAGCAGTTCTTC. It specifies CASSSNDRGRGYNEQFF.

CDR3 DNA sequence: TGTGCCAGCAGTTCCGGTATCTATGGCTACACCTTC. As protein: CASSSGIYGYTF. The chain carries TRBV28 and TRBJ1-2, with D uncertain. Per germline, CDR1 MDHEN and CDR2 SYDVKM. Trimming cost V 4 bases and J 4 bases, with 7 bases left between them. The CDR3 sequence is 12 residues long.

The chain carries TRBV27 and TRBJ1-6, with TRBD1 matching 8 bases. CDR1 and CDR2 from the germline V gene are MNHEY and SMNVEV (reference sequence). V was clipped by 1 base and J by 10 bases; unmatched bases: 6. CDR3 length: 15 residues. The CDR3 reads CASSLYGQGRSPLHF. DNA for the CDR3: TGTGCCAGCAGTTTATACGGACAGGGTCGGTCACCCCTCCACTTT.

Comment on this clone: At one end the junction does not follow the germline gene, possibly because of a read error. The chain uses TRBV19 and TRBJ2-7; 10 bases are shared with TRBD1. Germline loops: CDR1 LNHDA, CDR2 SQIVND (reference sequence). This CDR3 is 13 amino acids long. Here the CDR3 reads CASSDRGRELENF. CDR3 nucleotides: TGTGCCAGTTCCGACAGGGGGCGCGAATTGGAGAACTTC.

The genes are TRBV11-2 and TRBJ2-1, with D tentatively TRBD2 (6 bases). This CDR3 contains 15 residues. Trimming cost V 1 base and J 3 bases, with 10 bases left between them. Germline loops: CDR1 SGHAT, CDR2 FQNNGV. The CDR3 sequence: CASSLVAGSYNEQFF. CDR3 DNA sequence: TGTGCCAGCAGCTTAGTGGCGGGGAGCTACAATGAGCAGTTCTTC.

The V gene is TRBV9, the J gene TRBJ1-3; D may be TRBD1 (6 bases). V was pared by 4 bases and J by 0 bases, with 8 bases between. Germline loops: CDR1 SGDLS, CDR2 YYNGEE. The CDR3 sequence is 14 residues long. For the CDR3, the DNA is TGTGCCAGCAGCTCGACAGGCTCTGGAAACACCATATATTTT. As protein: CASSSTGSGNTIYF.

V is TRBV4-2 and J is TRBJ2-5; 13 bases agree with TRBD2. J was trimmed by 4 bases and V by 3 bases; bases with no gene match: 8. The CDR3 contains 17 residues. Germline CDR1 is LGHNA and CDR2 is YNFKEQ. CDR3 DNA sequence: TGTGCCAGCAGCCAGAGAGGGACTAGCGGGGTATCAGAGACCCAGTACTTC. Protein: CASSQRGTSGVSETQYF.

This chain links TRBV7-9 with TRBJ2-3; the match to TRBD2 covers 7 bases. Germline assignment: CDR1 SEHNR and CDR2 FQNEAQ (reference sequence). V was clipped by 4 bases and J by 0 bases; unmatched bases: 4. This CDR3 contains 15 residues. The CDR3 here is CASSSEAGSTDTQYF. The CDR3, as DNA: TGTGCCAGCAGCTCCGAAGCGGGGAGCACAGATACGCAGTATTTT.

This clone was found once. J is TRBJ1-5 and V is TRBV6-1; TRBD1 might be the D (6 bases). The ends were cut back, 3 bases at V and 6 bases at J, with 15 bases in the middle. CDR1 is MNHNS, CDR2 SASEGT, per germline. The CDR3 spans 15 residues. CDR3 sequence reads: CASSDLWGPGQPQHF. The CDR3 DNA reads as TGTGCCAGCAGTGACCTTTGGGGGCCGGGTCAGCCCCAGCATTTT.

This clone was seen once. The same CDR3 can be traced to other DNA sequences in this sample. V and J are TRBV7-2 and TRBJ2-3; no reliable D call. The CDR3 contains 14 residues. Germline V gene data show CDR1 as SGHTA and CDR2 as FQGNSA. Trimming left V 5 bases short and J 0 bases short, with 9 bases between. CDR3 nucleotides: TGTGCCAGCAGCCCCAGAGGTAGCACAGATACGCAGTATTTT. As protein: CASSPRGSTDTQYF.

This clone occurred once. This chain uses TRBV9 with TRBJ1-1, with a possible D match to TRBD1 (5 bases). The V end was cut by 0 bases, the J end by 5 bases, with 14 bases between. In germline, CDR1 is SGDLS, CDR2 YYNGEE. The CDR3 has 15 amino acids. CDR3 nucleotides: TGTGCCAGCAGCGTAGACCCCCGGGAGGGGACTGAAGCTTTCTTT. It is translated as CASSVDPREGTEAFF.

The chain links TRBV5-1 to TRBJ2-3, with D perhaps TRBD1 (6 bases). The germline V gene encodes CDR1 SGHRS and CDR2 YFSETQ. CDR3 length: 15 amino acids. Trimming took off 4 bases at V and 2 bases at J, with 14 bases between the two ends. This CDR3 is CASSTDSSITDTQYF. In nucleotides, the CDR3 is TGCGCCAGCAGCACGGACAGTAGCATCACAGATACGCAGTATTTT.

J is TRBJ1-3 and V is TRBV30; D not certain. This CDR3 region has 13 residues. Germline CDR1 is GTSNPN and CDR2 is SVGIG (reference sequence). The ends were cut back, 5 bases at V and 1 base at J, with 9 bases in the middle. CDR3 in amino acids: CAWVTWSGNTIYF. The CDR3 DNA reads as TGTGCCTGGGTAACTTGGTCTGGAAACACCATATATTTT. The full variable domain, in which reference TRBV30 and TRBJ1-3 provide the parts outside the CDR3, is SQTIHQWPATLVQPVGSPLSLECTVEGTSNPNLYWYRQAAGRGLQLLFYSVGIGQISSEVPQNLSASRPQDRQFILSSKKLLLSDSGFYLCAWVTWSGNTIYFGEGSWLTVV.

V and J are TRBV28 and TRBJ1-1; tentatively, D is TRBD1 (6 bases). Trimming left V 5 bases short and J 0 bases short, with 16 bases between. The CDR3 covers 16 residues. Germline assignment: CDR1 MDHEN and CDR2 SYDVKM. In nucleotides, the CDR3 is TGTGCCAGCAGTGGGGCAGGGGCCGGATTGAACACTGAAGCTTTCTTT. It yields the protein CASSGAGAGLNTEAFF.

This chain uses TRBV7-2 with TRBJ2-7, with 7 bases that match TRBD2. Germline lookup yields CDR1 SGHTA and CDR2 FQGNSA. The CDR3 is 14 residues long. V dropped 3 bases and J dropped 4; count of bases not matched to a gene: 6. Here the CDR3 reads CASSFRGRVYEQYF. CDR3 bases: TGTGCCAGCAGCTTCAGAGGGAGGGTGTACGAGCAGTACTTC.